This passage covers 27 T cell receptor beta chains from one sample sequenced in a study of T cell changes during pregnancy in multiple sclerosis. Assay used: immunoSEQ multiplex PCR; TCRdb lists only in-frame clones, some missing. The data contain approximately 65,000 clones, around 97% of them seen just once; the ten biggest clones take up over 2%. Source: CD8+ T cells from peripheral blood mononuclear cells, taken after pregnancy. These receptor sequences come from a female donor with multiple sclerosis, enrolled in a pregnancy study.

The table lists this clone with a count of one. V usage is TRBV29-1 and J usage is TRBJ2-7; TRBD2 matches at 10 bases. The CDR3 length is 14 residues. Germline values: CDR1 SQVTM, CDR2 ANQGSEA. V shed 3 bases and J 2 bases; nucleotides not matched to a gene: 4. CDR3 nucleotides: TGCAGCGTTGATGTCAGCGGGGGGGCCTACGAGCAGTACTTC. Translated: CSVDVSGGAYEQYF.

The V and J genes are TRBV28 and TRBJ2-2; D possibly corresponds to TRBD1 (6 bases). V was shortened by 6 bases and J by 2 bases, with 10 bases between the two germline ends. The CDR3 length is 14 residues. The germline V gene encodes CDR1 MDHEN and CDR2 SYDVKM. The CDR3 sequence is CASRPDRNTGELFF. The CDR3 region has the DNA TGTGCCAGCAGACCGGACAGAAACACCGGGGAGCTGTTTTTT. Full variable domain (rest looked up from reference TRBV28 and TRBJ2-2): DVKVTQSSRYLVKRTGEKVFLECVQDMDHENMFWYRQDPGLGLRLIYFSYDVKMKEKGDIPEGYSVSREKKERFSLILESASTNQTSMYLCASRPDRNTGELFFGEGSRLTVL.

The chain carries TRBV4-3 and TRBJ2-3; 9 bases line up with TRBD2. Germline lookup yields CDR1 LGHNA and CDR2 YSLEER. The V gene end was trimmed by 0 bases and the J gene end by 8 bases; junction bases not matched to a gene: 12. The CDR3 runs 17 residues. In nucleotides, the CDR3 is TGCGCCAGCAGCCAAGAACGAGGTAATAGCGGGAGCGTTACGCAGTATTTT. Residues: CASSQERGNSGSVTQYF.

The genes are TRBV6-5 and TRBJ1-2; D is uncertain. The V end lost 7 bases, the J end lost 0 bases, and 15 bases lay between the germline ends. Germline V lookup: CDR1 MNHEY, CDR2 SVGAGI. The CDR3 sequence is 15 residues long. The CDR3 DNA follows: TGTGCCAGCACTCACCGGGGAGGACCTAACTATGGCTACACCTTC. Protein product: CASTHRGGPNYGYTF.

The rearrangement links TRBV5-4 to TRBJ2-7, with D perhaps matching TRBD1 (5 bases). This CDR3 region has 12 residues. Germline V CDR1 and CDR2: SGHNT, YYREEE (reference sequence). Deletions cut 0 bases from V and 6 bases from J, with 7 bases between. CDR3 in DNA: TGTGCCAGCAGCTTGGGGGGCGCCGAGCAGTACTTC. As protein: CASSLGGAEQYF.

The V call is TRBV19, the J call TRBJ2-7; 8 bases map to TRBD1. This CDR3 region has 14 residues. Germline V CDR1 and CDR2: LNHDA, SQIVND (reference sequence). V was clipped by 4 bases and J by 7 bases; unmatched bases: 9. CDR3 in DNA: TGTGCCAGTAGTACGGCCGGCAGGGGGCAAGAGCAGTACTTC. The encoded protein is CASSTAGRGQEQYF.

V usage is TRBV19 and J usage is TRBJ2-1, with 7 positions matching TRBD2. The germline V gene encodes CDR1 LNHDA and CDR2 SQIVND (reference sequence). The trim removed 3 bases at V and 5 bases at J, leaving 4 bases unmatched. The CDR3 contains 14 residues. For the CDR3, the DNA is TGTGCCAGTAGTATCCTAGCGGATAACAATGAGCAGTTCTTC. It yields the protein CASSILADNNEQFF. The full variable domain, with the rest looked up from reference TRBV19 and TRBJ2-1, is DGGITQSPKYLFRKEGQNVTLSCEQNLNHDAMYWYRQDPGQGLRLIYYSQIVNDFQKGDIAEGYSVSREKKESFPLTVTSAQKNPTAFYLCASSILADNNEQFFGPGTRLTVL.

This chain connects TRBV9 to TRBJ2-3; TRBD2 might be the D (5 bases). V lost 4 bases, J lost 0 bases, and 6 bases lay in between. Germline CDR1 SGDLS, CDR2 YYNGEE. The CDR3 runs 13 residues. The CDR3 DNA is TGTGCCAGCAGCCGGACTAGCACAGATACGCAGTATTTT. This gives the protein CASSRTSTDTQYF.

The chain employs TRBV28 and TRBJ2-1; 8 bases fit TRBD2. V gave up 5 bases and J gave up 0 bases; unmatched junction bases: 6. CDR1 is MDHEN and CDR2 is SYDVKM in the germline V gene. The CDR3 spans 16 residues. CDR3 protein: CASSLIAGSSYNEQFF. CDR3 in DNA: TGTGCCAGCAGTCTCATAGCGGGGAGCTCCTACAATGAGCAGTTCTTC.

The J gene is TRBJ2-1, the V gene TRBV15; 10 bases map to TRBD2. CDR1 LNHNV and CDR2 YYDKDF come from the germline V gene (reference sequence). The CDR3 extends over 13 amino acids. V lost 8 bases to trimming and J lost 5 bases; unmatched junction nucleotides: 3. Here the CDR3 DNA reads TGTGCCACCGGGCTAGCGGGGGACAATGAGCAGTTCTTC. This gives the protein CATGLAGDNEQFF.

The rearrangement links TRBV5-6 to TRBJ1-2; D is perhaps TRBD1 (6 bases). Germline lookup yields CDR1 SGHDT and CDR2 YYEEEE. The CDR3 runs to 13 residues. V dropped 5 bases and J dropped 4 bases, with 12 bases sitting between them. Written as DNA, the CDR3 is TGTGCCAGCAGTTCCGGGACAACCTATGGCTACACCTTC. Its protein is CASSSGTTYGYTF.

This chain links TRBV28 with TRBJ2-7; D is unresolved. The CDR3 sequence is 13 residues long. Per the germline V gene, CDR1 is MDHEN and CDR2 is SYDVKM. With 2 bases removed from V and 12 bases from J, the gap between germline ends came to 17 bases. CDR3 residues: CASSLPLGSEWYF. The CDR3 DNA reads TGTGCCAGCAGTTTACCCCTAGGAAGCGAGTGGTACTTC.

The rearrangement uses TRBV11-2 and TRBJ2-1; weak D call: TRBD2 (6 bases). V dropped 0 bases and J dropped 3 bases, with 12 bases sitting between them. Germline lookup yields CDR1 SGHAT and CDR2 FQNNGV. The CDR3 sequence is 16 residues long. CDR3 in DNA: TGTGCCAGCAGCTTAGATCGGGCGGGGTACTACAATGAGCAGTTCTTC. Translating it yields CASSLDRAGYYNEQFF.

This clone has just one count. This chain links TRBV2 with TRBJ2-7; TRBD2 matches 8 bases. The CDR3 has 15 amino acids. V shed 3 bases, J shed 3 bases, and the junction held 7 bases outside the gene matches. Germline CDR1 is SNHLY and CDR2 is FYNNEI. CDR3 sequence reads: CASSEGAGGGYEQYF. The CDR3 DNA reads as TGTGCCAGCAGTGAGGGTGCGGGGGGCGGCTACGAGCAGTACTTC.

The rearrangement uses TRBV13 and TRBJ2-7; 9 bases line up with TRBD1. The length of the CDR3 is 15 residues. In germline, CDR1 is PRHDT, CDR2 FYEKMQ (reference sequence). The V segment lost 4 bases and the J segment 6 bases; nucleotides outside the gene matches: 10. DNA of the CDR3: TGTGCCAGCAGCTCAGACGGGGACAGGGAACCCGAGCAGTACTTC. It is translated as CASSSDGDREPEQYF.

DNA for the CDR3: TGTGCCAGCAGGGAGTACGGGACTAGGGTTAACGAGCAGTACTTC. Protein sequence: CASREYGTRVNEQYF. This chain links TRBV6-6 with TRBJ2-7; the match to TRBD2 covers 8 bases. The CDR3 sequence is 15 residues long. J gave up 5 bases and V 6 bases, and 12 bases lay outside the gene matches. From germline, CDR1 is MNHNY and CDR2 SVGAGI (reference sequence).

The rearrangement uses TRBV27 and TRBJ2-7; D may be TRBD2 (6 bases). Looked up from germline, CDR1 is MNHEY and CDR2 is SMNVEV (reference sequence). Trimming took off 2 bases at V and 0 bases at J, with 8 bases between the two ends. The CDR3 is 14 amino acids. CDR3 DNA sequence: TGTGCCAGCAGTTTACTAGCGAGCTCCTACGAGCAGTACTTC. Translating it yields CASSLLASSYEQYF.

The chain links TRBV27 to TRBJ2-1; 10 bases fit TRBD1. Germline values: CDR1 MNHEY, CDR2 SMNVEV (reference sequence). V was pared by 1 base and J by 8 bases, with 5 bases of the junction left unmatched. The CDR3 has 15 residues. CDR3 bases: TGTGCCAGCAGTTTATGGAGACAGGGGGCGGATGAGCAGTTCTTC. Translated, it gives CASSLWRQGADEQFF.

This clone is labeled medium-sized. The V call is TRBV14, the J call TRBJ2-7, with 7 nucleotides matching TRBD1. The germline V gene has CDR1 SGHDN and CDR2 FVKESK. The CDR3 loop spans 14 amino acids. With V trimmed by 0 bases and J by 5 bases, 4 bases remained unmatched. The CDR3 region is CASSQETGMDEQYF. Here the CDR3 DNA reads TGTGCCAGCAGCCAAGAGACAGGGATGGACGAGCAGTACTTC.

As for this clone: Within the sample, other DNA sequences also encode this same CDR3. This sequence joins TRBV19 and TRBJ2-1, with a weak D call TRBD1 (6 bases). This CDR3 has 14 amino acids. The germline CDR1 and CDR2 sequences are LNHDA and SQIVND (reference sequence). Trimming shortened V by 3 bases and J by 4 bases, and 10 bases separated the two germline ends. DNA for the CDR3: TGTGCCAGTAGTATGAGTGGGACATACAATGAGCAGTTCTTC. Encoded protein: CASSMSGTYNEQFF. Full variable domain (outside the CDR3, taken from reference TRBV19 and TRBJ2-1): DGGITQSPKYLFRKEGQNVTLSCEQNLNHDAMYWYRQDPGQGLRLIYYSQIVNDFQKGDIAEGYSVSREKKESFPLTVTSAQKNPTAFYLCASSMSGTYNEQFFGPGTRLTVL.

The chain employs TRBV27 and TRBJ1-4; 9 bases align to TRBD1. This CDR3 region has 14 residues. The germline V gene has CDR1 MNHEY and CDR2 SMNVEV (reference sequence). V lost 2 bases, J lost 6 bases, and 1 base stayed unmatched. CDR3 bases: TGTGCCAGCAGTTTAGACAGGGGGGATGAAAAACTGTTTTTT. It encodes CASSLDRGDEKLFF.

The V call is TRBV28, the J call TRBJ2-7, with 12 bases aligning to TRBD2. V lost 6 bases, J lost 2 bases, and 5 bases stayed unmatched. CDR1 and CDR2 from the germline V gene are MDHEN and SYDVKM. This CDR3 comprises 15 residues. The chain's CDR3 is CASSRGLAGTYEQYF. The CDR3 bases are TGTGCCAGCAGCCGAGGACTAGCGGGAACCTACGAGCAGTACTTC.

The chain joins TRBV30 to TRBJ2-7; 9 nucleotides line up with TRBD1. The trim removed 2 bases at V and 2 bases at J, leaving 4 bases unmatched. The CDR3 is 14 residues long. Germline CDR1 reads GTSNPN; CDR2 reads SVGIG (reference sequence). The CDR3: CAWSYGTGPYEQYF. CDR3 in DNA: TGTGCCTGGAGTTACGGGACAGGGCCCTACGAGCAGTACTTC.

The J gene is TRBJ1-1, the V gene TRBV6-4; D remains unclear. Germline V gives CDR1 MRHNA, CDR2 SNTAGT. Deletions cut 10 bases from V and 0 bases from J, with 12 bases between. The length of the CDR3 is 13 residues. This chain's CDR3 is CANMVLMNTEAFF. The CDR3 nucleotides are TGTGCCAACATGGTTTTAATGAACACTGAAGCTTTCTTT.

J is TRBJ2-1 and V is TRBV10-3, with TRBD2 identical over 13 bases. The V gene end was trimmed by 5 bases and the J gene end by 4 bases; junction bases not matched to a gene: 5. CDR3 length equals 16 residues. CDR1 and CDR2 (germline): ENHRY, SYGVKD. The CDR3 here is CAISTSGRASYNEQFF. The CDR3 DNA reads as TGTGCCATCAGTACTAGCGGGAGGGCCTCATACAATGAGCAGTTCTTC.

This chain uses TRBV7-9 with TRBJ2-7; no clear D. Trimming cost V 5 bases and J 2 bases, with 7 bases left between them. This CDR3 region has 12 residues. CDR1 is SEHNR and CDR2 is FQNEAQ in the germline V gene (reference sequence). The CDR3 nucleotides are TGTGCCAGCAGCCCCCAGGCCTACGAGCAGTACTTC. Translation: CASSPQAYEQYF.

This chain connects TRBV30 to TRBJ2-7; TRBD2 might be the D (6 bases). This CDR3 comprises 13 residues. Trimming took off 0 bases at V and 5 bases at J, with 11 bases between the two ends. Germline CDR1 GTSNPN, CDR2 SVGIG (reference sequence). CDR3 DNA sequence: TGTGCCTGGAGTGTAGGGAGGCACAACGAGCAGTACTTC. It codes for CAWSVGRHNEQYF.